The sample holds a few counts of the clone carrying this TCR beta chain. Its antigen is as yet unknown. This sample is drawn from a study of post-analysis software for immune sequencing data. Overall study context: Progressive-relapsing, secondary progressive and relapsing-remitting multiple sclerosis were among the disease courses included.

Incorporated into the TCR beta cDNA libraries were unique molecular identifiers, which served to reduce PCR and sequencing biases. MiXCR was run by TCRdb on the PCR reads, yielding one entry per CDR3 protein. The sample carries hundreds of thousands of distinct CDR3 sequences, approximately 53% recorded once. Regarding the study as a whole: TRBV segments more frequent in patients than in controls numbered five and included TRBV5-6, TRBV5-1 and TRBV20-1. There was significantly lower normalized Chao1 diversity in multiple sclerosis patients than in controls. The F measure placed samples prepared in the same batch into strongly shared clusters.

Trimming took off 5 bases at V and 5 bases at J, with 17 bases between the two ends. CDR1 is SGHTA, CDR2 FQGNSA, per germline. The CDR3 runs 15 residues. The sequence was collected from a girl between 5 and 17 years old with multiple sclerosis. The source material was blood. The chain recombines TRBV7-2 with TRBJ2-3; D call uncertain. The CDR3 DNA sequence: TGTGCCAGCAGCCTTGCCCTCTATAACAGAGATACGCAGTATTTT. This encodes CASSLALYNRDTQYF.